This TCR beta chain originates from a study of monozygotic twins with inflammatory bowel disease. The study, taken as a whole, reports: Fewer shared clonotypes with others were found in IBD patients than in healthy twins, especially with disease activity.

About this clonotype: Its antigen is currently unknown.

Generation of cDNA took place in eight separate reactions per sample. The template switching step added UMIs that contained a 6-nucleotide sample barcode. Two nested PCRs, run for approximately 16 and 9 cycles, were applied to TCRalpha and TCRbeta cDNA. TCRdb derives one entry per CDR3 protein from the 5' RACE reads, leaving out DNA. Its clone listing holds approximately 210,000 distinct CDR3 sequences. The source of this sequence is a human donor with ulcerative colitis or Crohn's disease, or a healthy co-twin of an affected twin (not recorded which). The source material was blood.

CDR3 amino acids: CASSPEVQPRHF. The rearrangement uses TRBV6-2 or TRBV6-3 and TRBJ1-5; as DNA is missing, the TRBD1 call by TCRdb cannot be tested. The CDR3 is made up of 12 amino acids. Germline CDR1 is MNHEY and CDR2 is SVGEGT.